The 17 T cell receptor beta chains below all came from one sample that was sequenced in a study of blood T cell repertoires in COVID-19. TCRdb keeps only in-frame clones here, not all; method: immunoSEQ multiplex PCR. This sample has about 350,000 clones, with more than 85% found just once. The sequenced sample was PBMCs or T cells enriched from blood (not recorded which). The receptors were gathered from a woman aged 25 to 39 who had recovered from COVID-19.

The chain has TRBV5-6 and TRBJ1-2; 8 nucleotides match TRBD1. CDR3 size: 15 residues. In germline, CDR1 is SGHDT, CDR2 YYEEEE. J was trimmed by 4 bases and V by 5 bases; bases with no gene match: 10. In nucleotides, the CDR3 is TGTGCCAGCAGTACCGCGGACAGGGAGGTCTATGGCTACACCTTC. Translation: CASSTADREVYGYTF.

The chain combines TRBV3-1 (or the pseudogene TRBV3-2) with TRBJ1-4, with no clear D. This CDR3 is built from 15 residues. Germline V gives CDR1 LGHDT, CDR2 YNNKEL (reference sequence). V was cut by 0 bases and J by 5 bases, with 10 bases left in between. In DNA, the CDR3 is TGTGCCAGCAGCCAAGAACTGATGCTGAATGAAAAACTGTTTTTT. Its translation: CASSQELMLNEKLFF.

The chain has TRBV10-2 and TRBJ1-1, with a tentative D call TRBD1 (5 bases). The CDR3 contains 15 residues. V gave up 4 bases and J gave up 6 bases, with 18 bases separating them. Germline V lookup: CDR1 WSHSY, CDR2 SAAADI. The DNA for the CDR3 is TGCGCCAGCAGTGTGTTAGTGGGGCGGAAGGCTGAAGCTTTCTTT. It translates to CASSVLVGRKAEAFF.

The chain recombines TRBV28 with TRBJ2-7; 12 bases line up with TRBD1. CDR1 is MDHEN, CDR2 SYDVKM, per germline. The CDR3 has 16 residues. V shed 3 bases, J shed 3 bases, and the junction held 6 bases outside the gene matches. CDR3 amino acids: CASSFRDRGQIYEQYF. The DNA for the CDR3 is TGTGCCAGCAGTTTTAGGGACAGGGGGCAGATCTACGAGCAGTACTTC.

This clone has a single count. This chain connects TRBV7-6 to TRBJ2-3; a weak D match, TRBD2 (5 bases). Trimming took off 0 bases at V and 6 bases at J, with 19 bases between the two ends. Germline V gene sequence: CDR1 SGHVS, CDR2 FNYEAQ. The CDR3 extends over 17 amino acids. The CDR3, as DNA: TGTGCCAGCAGCTTAGCGTTCAGTTGGGGAGATGCGGATACGCAGTATTTT. Encoded protein: CASSLAFSWGDADTQYF.

This chain joins TRBV28 and TRBJ2-2; 8 bases agree with TRBD1. The CDR3 sequence is 14 residues long. CDR1 and CDR2 from the germline V gene are MDHEN and SYDVKM. J lost 4 bases, V lost 6 bases, and 4 bases had no gene match. The CDR3 DNA sequence: TGTGCCAGCAGGCAGGGGGCGGGCACCGGGGAGCTGTTTTTT. Translating it yields CASRQGAGTGELFF.

V and J are TRBV27 and TRBJ2-1, with 12 positions matching TRBD2. CDR1 is MNHEY and CDR2 is SMNVEV in the germline V gene (reference sequence). This CDR3 spans 15 amino acids. The ends lost 5 bases at V and 3 bases at J; junction bases unmatched: 2. CDR3 sequence: CASSQLAGGYNEQFF. The CDR3 nucleotides are TGTGCCAGCAGTCAACTAGCGGGGGGCTACAATGAGCAGTTCTTC.

In DNA, the CDR3 is TGTGCCAGCAGTTACGGAGGGGGCCTCAACACTGAAGCTTTCTTT. Its protein is CASSYGGGLNTEAFF. The rearrangement uses TRBV6-5 and TRBJ1-1, with 7 nucleotides matching TRBD1. After removal of 2 bases from V and 2 bases from J, the junction contained 5 bases not matched to a gene. The CDR3 is made up of 15 amino acids. Germline loops: CDR1 MNHEY, CDR2 SVGAGI.

The rearrangement links TRBV10-3 to TRBJ1-3; TRBD1 is a possible D gene (5 bases). V lost 10 bases to trimming and J lost 4 bases, with 17 bases between them. Looked up from germline, CDR1 is ENHRY and CDR2 is SYGVKD. This CDR3 is built from 14 residues. The CDR3 DNA sequence: TGTGCCACCTCTAGGGACCGGGAGGGAAACACCATATATTTT. Translation gives CATSRDREGNTIYF.

This chain joins TRBV28 and TRBJ1-3; 7 bases match TRBD1. The CDR3 has 15 amino acids. CDR1 is MDHEN, CDR2 SYDVKM, per germline. Trimming took 7 bases from V and 2 from J; bases not matched to a gene: 8. The DNA of the CDR3 is TGTGCCAGCATCCCGGACAGGAGTGCTGGAAACACCATATATTTT. It is translated as CASIPDRSAGNTIYF.

This clone was counted once. The chain is built from TRBV7-6 and TRBJ1-1; possible D gene TRBD1, 5 bases. Germline CDR1 reads SGHVS; CDR2 reads FNYEAQ. The CDR3 contains 13 residues. V dropped 3 bases and J dropped 5 bases, with 10 bases sitting between them. Here the CDR3 reads CASSLQGRTEAFF. CDR3 sequence (DNA): TGTGCCAGCAGCTTGCAGGGAAGGACTGAAGCTTTCTTT.

The V call is TRBV6-1, the J call TRBJ1-5, with D possibly TRBD1 on 6 matching bases. Germline V CDR1 and CDR2: MNHNS, SASEGT. V shed 3 bases and J shed 3 bases, with 18 bases lying between them. This CDR3 has 17 amino acids. The CDR3 sequence is CASSDLVLDSSNQPQHF. In DNA, the CDR3 is TGTGCCAGCAGTGATTTGGTTTTGGACAGCTCCAATCAGCCCCAGCATTTT.

This clone was counted only a few times. The chain uses TRBV2 and TRBJ1-2; D perhaps matches TRBD1 (6 bases). The germline V gene has CDR1 SNHLY and CDR2 FYNNEI. The CDR3 spans 12 residues. The V and J ends lost 11 bases and 6 bases respectively, with 16 bases between them. CDR3 bases: TGTGCCCGCCTTCGGGGGGCGGATGGCTACACCTTC. Its translation: CARLRGADGYTF.

The chain is built from TRBV6-5 and TRBJ1-5; D is unclear. CDR3 length equals 14 residues. Germline CDR1 and CDR2: MNHEY and SVGAGI. V was trimmed by 6 bases and J by 1 base, leaving 10 bases between them. The CDR3: CASSVEGSNQPQHF. In DNA, the CDR3 is TGTGCCAGCAGCGTCGAGGGAAGCAATCAGCCCCAGCATTTT.

This sequence joins TRBV30 and TRBJ1-6; 10 bases map to TRBD1. Germline-derived CDR1 and CDR2 are GTSNPN and SVGIG (reference sequence). Trimming cost V 5 bases and J 4 bases; bases outside gene matches: 5. This CDR3 region has 15 residues. CDR3 DNA: TGTGCCTGGGACAGGGGGCGTGGGTATAATTCACCCCTCCACTTT. Residues: CAWDRGRGYNSPLHF.

The chain has TRBV5-4 and TRBJ2-1; the D gene is possibly TRBD2 (5 bases). The V gene lost 4 bases and the J gene lost 5 bases, with 13 bases spanning the gap. CDR1 is SGHNT and CDR2 is YYREEE in the germline V gene (reference sequence). The CDR3 spans 14 residues. The CDR3 spells CASSPGGRDNEQFF. The CDR3 coding sequence is TGTGCCAGCAGCCCTGGAGGCCGAGACAATGAGCAGTTCTTC.

The J gene is TRBJ2-7, the V gene TRBV30, with 11 bases lining up with TRBD2. Germline V gives CDR1 GTSNPN, CDR2 SVGIG (reference sequence). V was pared by 3 bases and J by 3 bases, with 1 base of the junction left unmatched. CDR3 length equals 13 residues. CDR3 sequence reads: CAWRLAGVYEQYF. CDR3 DNA: TGTGCCTGGAGACTAGCGGGGGTCTACGAGCAGTACTTC.